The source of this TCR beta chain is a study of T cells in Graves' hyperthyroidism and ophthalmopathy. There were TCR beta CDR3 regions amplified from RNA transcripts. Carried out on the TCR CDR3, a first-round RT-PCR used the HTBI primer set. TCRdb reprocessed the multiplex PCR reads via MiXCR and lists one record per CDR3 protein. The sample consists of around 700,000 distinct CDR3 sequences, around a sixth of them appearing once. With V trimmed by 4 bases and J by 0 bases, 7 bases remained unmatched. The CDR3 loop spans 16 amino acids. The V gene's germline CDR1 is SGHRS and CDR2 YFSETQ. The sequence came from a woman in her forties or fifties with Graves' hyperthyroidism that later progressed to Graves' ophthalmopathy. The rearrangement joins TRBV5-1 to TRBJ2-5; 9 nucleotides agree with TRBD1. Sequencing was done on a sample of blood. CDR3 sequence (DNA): TGCGCCAGCAGCCGGGACAGGGTAGGGGACCAAGAGACCCAGTACTTC. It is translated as CASSRDRVGDQETQYF.